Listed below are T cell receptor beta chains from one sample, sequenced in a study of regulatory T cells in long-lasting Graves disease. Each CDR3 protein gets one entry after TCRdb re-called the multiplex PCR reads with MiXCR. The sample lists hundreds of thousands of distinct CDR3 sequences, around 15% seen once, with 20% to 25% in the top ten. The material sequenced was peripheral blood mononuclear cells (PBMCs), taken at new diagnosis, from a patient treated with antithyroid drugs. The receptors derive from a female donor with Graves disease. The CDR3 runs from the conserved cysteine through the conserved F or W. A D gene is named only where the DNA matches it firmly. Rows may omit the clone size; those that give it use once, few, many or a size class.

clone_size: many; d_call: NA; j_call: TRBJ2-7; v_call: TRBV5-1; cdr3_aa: CASSSTGISYEQYF; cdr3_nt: TGTGCCAGCAGCTCTACAGGGATTTCCTACGAGCAGTACTTC
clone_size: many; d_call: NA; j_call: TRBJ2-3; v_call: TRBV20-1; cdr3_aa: CSARDSPETQYF; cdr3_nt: TGCAGTGCTAGAGATTCCCCCGAAACGCAGTATTTT
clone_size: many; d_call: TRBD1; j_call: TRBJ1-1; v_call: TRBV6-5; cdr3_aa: CASSYSGQGGTEAFF; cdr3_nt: TGTGCCAGCAGTTATTCGGGACAGGGGGGCACTGAAGCTTTCTTT
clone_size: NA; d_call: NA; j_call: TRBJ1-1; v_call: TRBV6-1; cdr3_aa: CASSRSGDTEAFF; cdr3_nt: TGTGCCAGCAGCCGATCCGGGGACACTGAAGCTTTCTTT
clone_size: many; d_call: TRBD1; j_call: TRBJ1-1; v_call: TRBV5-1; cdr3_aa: CASSLSGTGQSEAFF; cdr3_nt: TGCGCCAGCAGCTTGTCCGGGACAGGACAGAGCGAAGCTTTCTTT
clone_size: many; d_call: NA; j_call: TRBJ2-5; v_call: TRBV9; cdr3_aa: CASSQRGGTEETQYF; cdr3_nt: TGTGCCAGCAGTCAAAGAGGGGGGACAGAAGAGACCCAGTACTTC
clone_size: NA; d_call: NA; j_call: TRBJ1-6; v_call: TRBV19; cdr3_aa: CASSKGTNNSPLHF; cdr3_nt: TGTGCCAGTAGTAAGGGGACAAATAATTCACCCCTCCACTTT
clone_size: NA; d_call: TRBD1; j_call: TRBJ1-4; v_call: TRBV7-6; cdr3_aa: CASSRLADREGEKLFF; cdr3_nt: TGTGCCAGCAGCCGATTAGCCGACAGGGAAGGGGAAAAACTGTTTTTT
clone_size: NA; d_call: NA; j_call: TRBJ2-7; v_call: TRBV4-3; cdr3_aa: CASSQGRDYEQYF; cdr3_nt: TGCGCCAGCAGCCAAGGACGGGACTACGAGCAGTACTTC
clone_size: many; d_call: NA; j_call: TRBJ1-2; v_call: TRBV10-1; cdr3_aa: CASSEESGTRSYGYTF; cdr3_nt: TGCGCCAGCAGTGAGGAATCCGGGACAAGAAGTTATGGCTACACCTTC
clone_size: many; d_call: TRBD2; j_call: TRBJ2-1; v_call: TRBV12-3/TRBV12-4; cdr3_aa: CAVPSGGLPYNEQFF; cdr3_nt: TGTGCCGTCCCTAGCGGGGGCCTCCCTTACAATGAGCAGTTCTTC
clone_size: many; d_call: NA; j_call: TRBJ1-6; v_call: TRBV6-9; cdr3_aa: CASSYDGYNSPLHF; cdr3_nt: TGTGCCAGCAGTTACGACGGCTATAATTCACCCCTCCACTTT
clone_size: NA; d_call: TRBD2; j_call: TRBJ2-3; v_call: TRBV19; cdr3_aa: CASSTTGGSTDTQYF; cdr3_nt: TGTGCCAGTAGTACGACGGGGGGGAGCACAGATACGCAGTATTTT
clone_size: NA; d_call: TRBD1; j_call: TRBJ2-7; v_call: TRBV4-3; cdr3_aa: CASSQWDSAYEQYF; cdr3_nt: TGCGCCAGCAGCCAATGGGACAGTGCCTACGAGCAGTACTTC
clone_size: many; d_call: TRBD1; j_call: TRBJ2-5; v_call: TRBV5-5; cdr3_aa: CASSLAPGTDPQETQYF; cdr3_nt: TGTGCCAGCAGCTTGGCCCCCGGGACAGACCCCCAAGAGACCCAGTACTTC
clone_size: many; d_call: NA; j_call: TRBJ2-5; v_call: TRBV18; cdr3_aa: CASSPPQRQETQYF; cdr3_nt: TGTGCCAGCTCACCACCGCAACGACAAGAGACCCAGTACTTC
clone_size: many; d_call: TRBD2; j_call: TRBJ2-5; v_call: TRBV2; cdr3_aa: CASSATLAGKYQETQYF; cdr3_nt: TGTGCCAGCAGTGCGACACTAGCGGGGAAATACCAAGAGACCCAGTACTTC
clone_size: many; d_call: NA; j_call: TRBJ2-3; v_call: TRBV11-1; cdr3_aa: CASSLGVLAGGTSTDTQYF; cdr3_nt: TGTGCCAGCAGCTTAGGCGTCTTAGCTGGCGGAACTAGCACAGATACGCAGTATTTT
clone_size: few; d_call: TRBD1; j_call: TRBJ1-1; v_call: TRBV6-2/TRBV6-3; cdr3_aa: CASSYSRTGGTEAFF; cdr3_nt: TGTGCCAGCAGTTACTCCCGGACAGGGGGCACTGAAGCTTTCTTT
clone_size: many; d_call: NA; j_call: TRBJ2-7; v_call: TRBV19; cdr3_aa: CASSPSHRDSYEQYF; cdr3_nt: TGTGCCAGTAGCCCTTCCCACAGGGACTCCTACGAGCAGTACTTC
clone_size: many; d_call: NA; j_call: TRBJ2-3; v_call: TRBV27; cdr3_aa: CASTLKYRTTDTQYF; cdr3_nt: TGTGCCAGCACCTTAAAGTATCGGACTACAGATACGCAGTATTTT
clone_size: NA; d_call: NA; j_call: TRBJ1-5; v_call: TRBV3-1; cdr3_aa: CASSFIDSNQPQHF; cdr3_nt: TGTGCCAGCAGTTTCATCGATAGCAATCAGCCCCAGCATTTT
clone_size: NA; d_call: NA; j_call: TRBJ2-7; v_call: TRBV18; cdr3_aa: CASSRSGSPLFYEQYF; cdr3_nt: TGTGCCAGCTCACGGAGTGGGAGCCCTCTCTTTTACGAGCAGTACTTC
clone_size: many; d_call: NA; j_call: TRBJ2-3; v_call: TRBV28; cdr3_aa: CASGLLRDTDTQYF; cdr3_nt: TGTGCCAGCGGCCTTCTCCGGGACACAGATACGCAGTATTTT
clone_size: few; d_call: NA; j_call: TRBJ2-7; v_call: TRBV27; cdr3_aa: CASSVAGDYEQYF; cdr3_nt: TGTGCCAGCAGCGTCGCGGGCGACTACGAGCAGTACTTC
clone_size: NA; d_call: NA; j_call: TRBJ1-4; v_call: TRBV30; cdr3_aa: CAWSGGPNEKLFF; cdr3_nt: TGTGCCTGGAGTGGGGGACCTAATGAAAAACTGTTTTTT
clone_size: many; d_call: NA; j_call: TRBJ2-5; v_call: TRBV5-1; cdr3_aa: CASSPPPQETQYF; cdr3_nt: TGCGCCAGCAGCCCCCCCCCACAAGAGACCCAGTACTTC
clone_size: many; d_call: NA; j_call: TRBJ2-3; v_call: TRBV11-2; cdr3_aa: CASSLGGWGLWSDTQYF; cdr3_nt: TGTGCCAGCAGCTTAGGTGGATGGGGTCTTTGGTCAGATACGCAGTATTTT
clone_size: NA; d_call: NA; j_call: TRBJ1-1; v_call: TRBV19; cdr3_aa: CASSIKLFWGEAFF; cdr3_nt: TGTGCCAGTAGTATTAAACTCTTCTGGGGGGAAGCTTTCTTT
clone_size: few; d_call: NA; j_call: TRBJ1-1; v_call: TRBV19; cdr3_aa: CASSMFRYTEAFF; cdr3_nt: TGTGCCAGTAGTATGTTCCGTTACACTGAAGCTTTCTTT
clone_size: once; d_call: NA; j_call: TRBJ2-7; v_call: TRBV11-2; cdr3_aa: CASSQDRDNTYEQYF; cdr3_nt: TGTGCCAGCAGCCAAGATCGGGACAACACTTACGAGCAGTACTTC
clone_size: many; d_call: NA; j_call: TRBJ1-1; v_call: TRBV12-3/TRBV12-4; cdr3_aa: CASSLDVEVVNTEAFF; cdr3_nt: TGTGCCAGCAGTTTGGACGTCGAGGTGGTGAACACTGAAGCTTTCTTT
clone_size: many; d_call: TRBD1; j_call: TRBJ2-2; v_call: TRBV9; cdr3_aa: CASSVGTGATGELFF; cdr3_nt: TGTGCCAGCAGCGTCGGGACAGGGGCGACCGGGGAGCTGTTTTTT
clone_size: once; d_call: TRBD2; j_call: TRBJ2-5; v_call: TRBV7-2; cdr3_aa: CASSSIRDYPWETQYF; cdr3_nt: TGTGCCAGCAGCTCAATCCGGGACTACCCATGGGAGACCCAGTACTTC
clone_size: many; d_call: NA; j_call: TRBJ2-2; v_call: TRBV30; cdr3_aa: CAPSTNTGELFF; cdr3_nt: TGTGCCCCCTCCACGAACACCGGGGAGCTGTTTTTT
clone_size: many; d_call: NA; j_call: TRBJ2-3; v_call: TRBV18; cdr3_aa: CASSPSGKSTDTQYF; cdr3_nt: TGTGCCAGCTCACCATCGGGAAAGTCCACAGATACGCAGTATTTT
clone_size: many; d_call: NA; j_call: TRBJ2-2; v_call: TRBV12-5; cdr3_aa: CASGLVRAGELFF; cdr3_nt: TGTGCTAGTGGTTTGGTTCGGGCCGGGGAGCTGTTTTTT
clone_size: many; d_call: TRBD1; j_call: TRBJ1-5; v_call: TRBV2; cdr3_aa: CASSVGQGRQPQHF; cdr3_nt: TGTGCCAGCAGTGTCGGACAGGGGAGACAGCCCCAGCATTTT
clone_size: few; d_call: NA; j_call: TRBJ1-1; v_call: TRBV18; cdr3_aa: CASSPRASSTHAEAFF; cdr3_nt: TGTGCCAGCTCACCACGGGCTTCGTCGACCCATGCGGAAGCTTTCTTT
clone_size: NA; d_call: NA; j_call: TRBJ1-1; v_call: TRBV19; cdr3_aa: CASSRRRGLDTEAFF; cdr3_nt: TGTGCCAGTAGTAGGCGGCGGGGCTTGGACACTGAAGCTTTCTTT
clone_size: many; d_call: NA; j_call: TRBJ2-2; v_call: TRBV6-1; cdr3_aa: CASLPGVTGELFF; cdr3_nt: TGTGCCAGCCTTCCGGGGGTAACGGGGGAGCTGTTTTTT
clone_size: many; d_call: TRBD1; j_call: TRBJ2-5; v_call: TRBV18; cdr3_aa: CASSPGQRIETQYF; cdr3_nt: TGTGCCAGCTCTCCGGGACAGAGGATCGAGACCCAGTACTTC
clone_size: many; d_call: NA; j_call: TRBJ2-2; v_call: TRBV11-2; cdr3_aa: CASSPKGLSSAPGELFF; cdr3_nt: TGTGCCAGCTCTCCTAAAGGGTTGTCCAGCGCCCCCGGGGAGCTGTTTTTT
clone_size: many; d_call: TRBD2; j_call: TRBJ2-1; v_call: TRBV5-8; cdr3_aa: CASSFGTSGVNEQFF; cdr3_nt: TGTGCCAGCAGCTTCGGGACTAGCGGGGTCAATGAGCAGTTCTTC
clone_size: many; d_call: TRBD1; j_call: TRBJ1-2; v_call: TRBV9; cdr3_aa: CASSVGPPGQGDYGYTF; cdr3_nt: TGTGCCAGCAGCGTAGGACCCCCGGGACAGGGGGATTATGGCTACACCTTC
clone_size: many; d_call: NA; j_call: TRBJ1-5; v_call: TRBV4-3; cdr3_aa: CASSQDLPGYSNQPQHF; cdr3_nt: TGCGCCAGCAGCCAAGATCTTCCAGGGTATAGCAATCAGCCCCAGCATTTT
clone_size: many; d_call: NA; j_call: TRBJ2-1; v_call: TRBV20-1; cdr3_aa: CSARDGRVGINEQFF; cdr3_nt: TGCAGTGCTAGAGATGGCCGGGTCGGTATTAATGAGCAGTTCTTC